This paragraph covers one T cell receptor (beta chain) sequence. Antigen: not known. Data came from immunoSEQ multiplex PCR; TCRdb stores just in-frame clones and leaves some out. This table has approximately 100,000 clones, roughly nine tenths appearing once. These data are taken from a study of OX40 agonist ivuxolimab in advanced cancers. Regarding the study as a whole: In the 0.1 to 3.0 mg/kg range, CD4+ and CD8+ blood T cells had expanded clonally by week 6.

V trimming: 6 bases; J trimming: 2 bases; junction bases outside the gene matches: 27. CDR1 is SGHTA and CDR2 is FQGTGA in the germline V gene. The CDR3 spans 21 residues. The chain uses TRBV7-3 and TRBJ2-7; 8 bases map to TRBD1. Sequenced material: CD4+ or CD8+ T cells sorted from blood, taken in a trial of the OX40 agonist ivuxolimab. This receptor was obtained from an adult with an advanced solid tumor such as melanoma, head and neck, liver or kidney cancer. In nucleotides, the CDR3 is TGTGCCAGCAGTCCATTGGGGTTGGGGGACAGGTGGACTAACGGGCCCTACGAGCAGTACTTC. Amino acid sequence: CASSPLGLGDRWTNGPYEQYF.